This T cell receptor beta chain was profiled in a study of vaccination effects on CD4 cells after COVID-19. After removal of 3 bases from V and 4 bases from J, the junction contained 3 bases not matched to a gene. Looked up from germline, CDR1 is SNHLY and CDR2 is FYNNEI. The CDR3 totals 16 residues. Points on this clone: Antigen specificity is unknown.

Profiled with immunoSEQ multiplex PCR; TCRdb holds only in-frame clones, not every one. Of around 66,000 clones in the sample, less than 80% were seen once. Ahead of sequencing, the ViraFEST assay grew antigen-specific CD4+ T cells using viral peptide pools. The authors isolated CD4+ T cells after ten to eleven days of culture. In the vaccine recipients, nucleocapsid antibodies were negative and there was no prior SARS-CoV-2 infection. The clonotype originates from a human donor who received a COVID-19 vaccine. The sequences come from CD4+ T cells from PBMCs cultured with HCoV-OC43 spike peptides, collected before COVID-19 vaccination. Subset defined: HCoV-OC43 spike overlapping peptide pool stimulation. The chain joins TRBV2 to TRBJ2-2, with TRBD2 identical over 12 bases. Written as DNA, the CDR3 is TGTGCCAGCAGTGAGACTAGCGGGGGTGTCACCGGGGAGCTGTTTTTT. Protein product: CASSETSGGVTGELFF.